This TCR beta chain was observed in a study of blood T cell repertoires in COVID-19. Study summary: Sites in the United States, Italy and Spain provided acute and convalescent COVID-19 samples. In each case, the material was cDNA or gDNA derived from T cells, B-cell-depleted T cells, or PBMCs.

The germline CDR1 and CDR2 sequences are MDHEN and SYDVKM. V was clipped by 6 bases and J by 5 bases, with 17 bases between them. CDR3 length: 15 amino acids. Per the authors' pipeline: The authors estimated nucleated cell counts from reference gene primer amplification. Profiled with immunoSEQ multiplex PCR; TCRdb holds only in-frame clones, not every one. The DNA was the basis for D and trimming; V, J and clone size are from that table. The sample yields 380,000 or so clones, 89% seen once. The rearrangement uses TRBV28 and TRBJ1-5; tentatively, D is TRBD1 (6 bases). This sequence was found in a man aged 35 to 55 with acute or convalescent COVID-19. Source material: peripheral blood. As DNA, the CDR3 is TGTGCCAGCAGACCCGAGGGGACACCTGATCAGCCCCAGCATTTT. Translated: CASRPEGTPDQPQHF.